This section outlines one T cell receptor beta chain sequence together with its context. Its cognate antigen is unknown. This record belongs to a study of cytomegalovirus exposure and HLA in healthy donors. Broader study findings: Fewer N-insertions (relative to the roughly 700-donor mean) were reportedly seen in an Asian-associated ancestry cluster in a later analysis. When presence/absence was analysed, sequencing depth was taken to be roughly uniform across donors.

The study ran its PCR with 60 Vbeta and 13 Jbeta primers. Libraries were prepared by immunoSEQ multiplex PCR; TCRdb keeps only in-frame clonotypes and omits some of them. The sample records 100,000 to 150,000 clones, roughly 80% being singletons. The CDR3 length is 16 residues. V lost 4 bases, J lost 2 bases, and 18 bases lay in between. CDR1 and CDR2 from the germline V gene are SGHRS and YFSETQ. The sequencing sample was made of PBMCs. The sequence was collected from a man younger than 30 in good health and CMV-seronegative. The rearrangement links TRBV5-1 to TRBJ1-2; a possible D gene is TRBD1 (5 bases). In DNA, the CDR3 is TGCGCCAGCAGCCAAAAATGGGACGCGGGAAACTATGGCTACACCTTC. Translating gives CASSQKWDAGNYGYTF.